This TCR beta chain originates from a study of spatial heterogeneity in lung cancer. Study background: Combinations of a unique TCR and a UMI were tallied in raw reads, and on average each appeared more than ten times. Study-level points and caveats: Blood carried ubiquitous expanded tumor TCRs more at resection than follow-up.

CDR1 and CDR2 from the germline V gene are SGHDT and YYEEEE. The germline V and J ends were trimmed by 0 bases and 5 bases, with 3 bases remaining between them. The CDR3 loop spans 12 amino acids. TCRdb ran MiXCR on the 5' RACE reads and lists one entry per CDR3 protein. The sample comprises about 85,000 distinct CDR3 sequences, approximately 18% of which are singletons, and 6.2% rests with the top ten. The table lists this clonotype with many counts. Its antigen is still unknown. This sample's time point: sample taken at primary tumor resection. Whole RNA came from tumor, nontumor lung or frozen PBMC and was sequenced without being sorted. The donors, 70 to 80 patients with untreated early-stage non-small cell lung cancer, provided the samples.

The clonotype comes from a male donor with early-stage non-small cell lung cancer. Sequenced material: PBMCs, taken at surgery. J is TRBJ1-5 and V is TRBV5-6; D gene ambiguous. The CDR3 protein is CASSLADQPQHF. The DNA of the CDR3 is TGTGCCAGCAGCTTGGCTGATCAGCCCCAGCATTTT.